This TCR beta chain was identified in a study of CD8 T cells in ankylosing spondylitis. The germline V gene encodes CDR1 LGHDT and CDR2 YNNKEL (reference sequence). The CDR3 is 15 residues long. Trimming shortened V by 0 bases and J by 6 bases, and 14 bases separated the two germline ends. For TCR beta, libraries came from quantitative 5'-RACE with molecular barcodes. TCRdb used MiXCR to reprocess the 5' RACE reads, holding one entry per CDR3 protein. The sample lists approximately 260,000 distinct CDR3 sequences, 18% occurring once. This clonotype was recorded at least ten times. The specimen sequenced was blood, either unsorted or a sorted T cell fraction (not recorded which). The receptor's source is a male donor with ankylosing spondylitis or in good health (not recorded which). The chain couples TRBV3-1 to TRBJ1-1, with D hard to call. CDR3 region: CASSQDGTSSAEAFF. CDR3 in DNA: TGTGCCAGCAGCCAAGACGGTACAAGTTCCGCTGAAGCTTTCTTT.